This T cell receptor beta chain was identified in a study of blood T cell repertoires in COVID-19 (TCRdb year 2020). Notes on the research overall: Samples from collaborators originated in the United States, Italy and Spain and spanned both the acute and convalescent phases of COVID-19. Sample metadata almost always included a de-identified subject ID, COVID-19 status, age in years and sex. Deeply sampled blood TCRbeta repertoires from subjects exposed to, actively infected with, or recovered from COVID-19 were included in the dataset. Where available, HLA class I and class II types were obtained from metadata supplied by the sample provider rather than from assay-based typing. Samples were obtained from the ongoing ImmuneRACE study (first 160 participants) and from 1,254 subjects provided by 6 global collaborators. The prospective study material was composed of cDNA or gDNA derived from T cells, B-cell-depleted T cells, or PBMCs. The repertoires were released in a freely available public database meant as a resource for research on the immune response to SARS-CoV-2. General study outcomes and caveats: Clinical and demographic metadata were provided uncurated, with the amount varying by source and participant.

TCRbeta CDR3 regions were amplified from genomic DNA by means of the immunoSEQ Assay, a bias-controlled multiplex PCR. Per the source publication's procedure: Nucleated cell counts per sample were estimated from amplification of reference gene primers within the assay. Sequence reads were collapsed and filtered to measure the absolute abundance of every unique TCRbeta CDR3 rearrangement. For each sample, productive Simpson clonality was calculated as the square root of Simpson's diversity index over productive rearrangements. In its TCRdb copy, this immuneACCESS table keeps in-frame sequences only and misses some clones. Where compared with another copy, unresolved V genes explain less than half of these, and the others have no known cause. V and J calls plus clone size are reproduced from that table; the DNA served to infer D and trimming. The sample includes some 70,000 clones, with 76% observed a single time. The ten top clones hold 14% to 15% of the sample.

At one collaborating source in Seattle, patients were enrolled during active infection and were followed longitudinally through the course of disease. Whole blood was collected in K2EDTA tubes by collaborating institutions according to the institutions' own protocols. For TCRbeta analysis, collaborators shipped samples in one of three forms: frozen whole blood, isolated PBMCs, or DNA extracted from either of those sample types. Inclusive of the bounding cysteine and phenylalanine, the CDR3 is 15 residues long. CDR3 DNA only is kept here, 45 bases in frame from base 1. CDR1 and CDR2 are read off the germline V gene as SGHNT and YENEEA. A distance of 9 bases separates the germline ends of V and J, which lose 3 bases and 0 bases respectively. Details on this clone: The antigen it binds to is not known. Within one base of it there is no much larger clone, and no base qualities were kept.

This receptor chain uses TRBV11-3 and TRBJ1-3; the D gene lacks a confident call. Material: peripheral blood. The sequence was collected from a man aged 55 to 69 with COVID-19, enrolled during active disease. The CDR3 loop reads CASSLGGSSGNTIYF. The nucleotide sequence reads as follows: TGTGCCAGCAGCTTGGGAGGTAGCTCTGGAAACACCATATATTTT.